This paragraph reports one TCR beta chain. Its antigen is still unknown. The data are from a study of monozygotic twins with inflammatory bowel disease. Whole-study findings and limits: For IBD patients, clonotypes shared with others were fewer than for healthy twins, especially with disease activity.

In germline, CDR1 is MDHEN, CDR2 SYDVKM. This CDR3 is built from 16 residues. Researchers put TCRalpha and TCRbeta cDNA through two nested PCRs lasting 16 and 9 cycles. After re-calling the 5' RACE reads, TCRdb lists one entry per CDR3 protein, DNA absent. This table lists approximately 400,000 distinct CDR3 sequences. This clonotype was sampled from a human donor with ulcerative colitis or Crohn's disease, or a healthy co-twin of an affected twin (not recorded which). The chain joins TRBV28 to TRBJ2-5; the TCRdb call, TRBD1, lacks DNA for checking. Material for sequencing was blood. The CDR3 spells CASSVIPGQGRETQYF.